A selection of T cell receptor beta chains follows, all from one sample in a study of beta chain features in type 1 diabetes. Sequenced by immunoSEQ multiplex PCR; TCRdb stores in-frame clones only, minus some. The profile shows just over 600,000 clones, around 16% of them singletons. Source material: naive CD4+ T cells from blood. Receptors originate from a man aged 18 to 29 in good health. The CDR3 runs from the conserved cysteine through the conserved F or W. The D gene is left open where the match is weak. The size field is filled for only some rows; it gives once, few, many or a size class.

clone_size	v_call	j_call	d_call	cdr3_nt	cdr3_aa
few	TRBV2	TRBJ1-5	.	TGTGCCAGCAGTGGGTTGGGGAGCAATCAGCCCCAGCATTTT	CASSGLGSNQPQHF
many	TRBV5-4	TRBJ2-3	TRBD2	TGTGCCAGCAGCCTAGCGGGAGGAGTGGCAGATACGCAGTATTTT	CASSLAGGVADTQYF
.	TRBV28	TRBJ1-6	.	TGTGCCAGCAGTTACAGGGATTCACCCCTCCACTTT	CASSYRDSPLHF
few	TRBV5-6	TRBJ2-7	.	TGTGCCAGCAGCTTGCGCCGCTTGTTGAGCACCTACGAGCAGTACTTC	CASSLRRLLSTYEQYF
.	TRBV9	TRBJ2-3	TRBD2	TGTGCCAGCAGCTTACGACTAGCGGGATCAGATACGCAGTATTTT	CASSLRLAGSDTQYF
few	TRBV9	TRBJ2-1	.	TGTGCCAGCAGCATAAGTGGACTACCGAATGAGCAGTTCTTC	CASSISGLPNEQFF
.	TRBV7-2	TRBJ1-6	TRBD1	TGTGCCAGCAGCTTCGCCGGGACAGGGGTTGGGTCACCCCTCCACTTT	CASSFAGTGVGSPLHF
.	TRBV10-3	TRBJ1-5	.	TGTGCCATCAGTGAGCGGCAGGGGATTGGCAATCAGCCCCAGCATTTT	CAISERQGIGNQPQHF
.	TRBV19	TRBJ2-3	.	TGTGCCAGTCGGTATCAGGGGCGGAGCACAGATACGCAGTATTTT	CASRYQGRSTDTQYF
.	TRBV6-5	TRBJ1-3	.	TGTGCCAGCAGTTACCAGGGCAGAACCAACACCATATATTTT	CASSYQGRTNTIYF
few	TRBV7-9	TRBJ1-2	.	TGTGCCAGCAGCTCCTCTCCCCAGGGAGGTGGCTACACCTTC	CASSSSPQGGGYTF
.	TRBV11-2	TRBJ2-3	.	TGTGCCAGCAGCTTAGGTTTCGATACGCAGTATTTT	CASSLGFDTQYF
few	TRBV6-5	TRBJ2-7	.	TGTGCCAGCAGTTACCGGCAGAGTGAGCAGTACTTC	CASSYRQSEQYF
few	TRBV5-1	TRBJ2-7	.	TGCGCCAGCAGCTTGGGGCAGGGCAGCACCTACGAGCAGTACTTC	CASSLGQGSTYEQYF
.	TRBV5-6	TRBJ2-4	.	TGTGCCAGCAGCAGACAGACCCTAGGCAAAAACATTCAGTACTTC	CASSRQTLGKNIQYF
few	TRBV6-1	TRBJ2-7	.	TGTGCCAGCAGGCGCAGTATGTACGAGCAGTACTTC	CASRRSMYEQYF
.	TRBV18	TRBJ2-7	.	TGTGCCAGCTCACCCGGGGTCTACTACGAGCAGTACTTC	CASSPGVYYEQYF
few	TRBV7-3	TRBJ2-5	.	TGTGCCAGCAGCTTATCGACTAGTGAAGAGACCCAGTACTTC	CASSLSTSEETQYF
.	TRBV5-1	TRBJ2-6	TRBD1	TGCGCCAGCAGCTTGGCCGGGACAGTTTACACTGGGGCCAACGTCCTGACTTTC	CASSLAGTVYTGANVLTF
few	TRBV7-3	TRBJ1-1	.	TGTGCCAGCAGCTTCGGGTCCGGGAACACTGAAGCTTTCTTT	CASSFGSGNTEAFF
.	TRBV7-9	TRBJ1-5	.	TGTGCCAGCAGCTCTTCAGGGACGATGCGGGATCAGTCCCAGCATTTT	CASSSSGTMRDQSQHF
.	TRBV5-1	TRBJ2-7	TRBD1	TGCGCCACCGCCCCGGGACAGGTATACTCCTACGAGCAGTACTTC	CATAPGQVYSYEQYF